This passage covers 19 T cell receptor beta chains from one sample sequenced in a study of T cells after yellow fever vaccination. TCRdb passed the 5' RACE reads through MiXCR, listing each CDR3 protein once. This table has some 350,000 distinct CDR3 sequences, approximately 3.9% appearing once. The material was PBMCs, obtained 5 days after the yellow fever booster vaccination. The receptor source for this set is a man between 18 and 29 years old who received the YFV17D yellow fever vaccine.

The CDR3 sequence is CASSDSGGAVGELFF. As DNA, the CDR3 is TGTGCCAGCAGTGATAGCGGGGGGGCCGTCGGGGAGCTGTTTTTT. J is TRBJ2-2 and V is TRBV27; 11 nucleotides match TRBD2. The CDR3 runs to 15 residues. The ends lost 5 bases at V and 7 bases at J; junction bases unmatched: 6. From germline, CDR1 is MNHEY and CDR2 SMNVEV (reference sequence).

The CDR3 reads CASSSSPSEKLFF. CDR3 sequence (DNA): TGCGCCAGCAGCTCAAGCCCGAGTGAAAAACTGTTTTTT. V usage is TRBV5-1 and J usage is TRBJ1-4; no definite D call. CDR1 and CDR2 from the germline V gene are SGHRS and YFSETQ. The CDR3 is 13 residues long. Trimming stripped 3 bases from V and 7 bases from J, with 10 bases between.

This clonotype was seen ten or more times. V usage is TRBV5-1 and J usage is TRBJ2-1, with D uncertain. V was clipped by 2 bases and J by 13 bases, with 16 bases between them. Germline CDR1 and CDR2: SGHRS and YFSETQ. The CDR3 is 13 amino acids. In DNA form, the CDR3 reads TGCGCCAGCAGCTTAGGGTCGGATTTAGAACAGTTCTTC. This gives the protein CASSLGSDLEQFF.

This clonotype has only a few counts. J is TRBJ1-2 and V is TRBV14; weak D call: TRBD1 (5 bases). The CDR3 totals 15 residues. The germline CDR1 and CDR2 sequences are SGHDN and FVKESK. Trimming removed 0 bases from V and 4 bases from J, with 12 bases in between. CDR3 DNA sequence: TGTGCCAGCAGCCAAGATAGGAGGGGCGTCTATGGCTACACCTTC. Its translation: CASSQDRRGVYGYTF.

This clonotype showed up just a few times. This chain links TRBV11-2 with TRBJ1-1; 9 bases match TRBD1. J lost 10 bases, V lost 3 bases, and 12 bases had no gene match. The CDR3 has 15 residues. Germline CDR1 reads SGHAT; CDR2 reads FQNNGV. The CDR3 sequence: CASSFSRTGVSVAFF. DNA of the CDR3: TGTGCCAGCAGCTTTAGCCGGACAGGGGTGTCTGTAGCTTTCTTT. The full variable domain, in which reference TRBV11-2 and TRBJ1-1 provide the parts outside the CDR3, is EAGVAQSPRYKIIEKRQSVAFWCNPISGHATLYWYQQILGQGPKLLIQFQNNGVVDDSQLPKDRFSAERLKGVDSTLKIQPAKLEDSAVYLCASSFSRTGVSVAFFGQGTRLTVV.

In this sample, this clonotype turned up many times. This chain joins TRBV5-6 and TRBJ2-3; no clear D. The CDR3 has 16 amino acids. The V and J ends lost 0 bases and 1 base respectively, with 12 bases between them. Germline CDR1 is SGHDT and CDR2 is YYEEEE. CDR3 sequence (DNA): TGTGCCAGCAGCTTGGGCGTGTCGGGTGGCACAGATACGCAGTATTTT. This gives the protein CASSLGVSGGTDTQYF.

Worth noting for this clonotype: A much bigger clone sits one base away, suggesting this may be a read error. The genes are TRBV6-2 or TRBV6-3 and TRBJ2-5; perhaps TRBD2 as D (6 bases). The V gene's germline CDR1 is MNHEY and CDR2 SVGEGT. The CDR3 runs to 15 residues. The ends were cut back, 8 bases at V and 7 bases at J, with 23 bases in the middle. The CDR3 DNA reads as TGTGCCAGCCAACACGTCCCCCAGGGAGGTCTGACCCAGTACTTC. Translation gives CASQHVPQGGLTQYF.

V is TRBV27 and J is TRBJ2-7; 8 bases are a match to TRBD1. Trimming cost V 7 bases and J 5 bases; bases outside gene matches: 10. The CDR3 runs 14 residues. Germline lookup yields CDR1 MNHEY and CDR2 SMNVEV (reference sequence). CDR3 protein: CASKPGTGFHEQYF. As DNA, the CDR3 is TGTGCCAGCAAGCCCGGGACAGGCTTCCACGAGCAGTACTTC.

At least ten counts were recorded for this clonotype. The CDR3 DNA follows: TGCAGCGTTTTTGGGAGCGGGGAGCAGTACTTC. Protein sequence: CSVFGSGEQYF. The chain couples TRBV29-1 to TRBJ2-7; weak D call: TRBD2 (6 bases). Trimming stripped 5 bases from V and 7 bases from J, with 12 bases between. There are 11 residues in the CDR3. CDR1 and CDR2 (germline): SQVTM, ANQGSEA.

This chain connects TRBV4-3 to TRBJ2-1; TRBD2 aligns across 13 bases. This CDR3 spans 16 amino acids. Germline CDR1 and CDR2: LGHNA and YSLEER. V shed 4 bases, J shed 9 bases, and the junction held 9 bases outside the gene matches. The CDR3 bases are TGCGCCAGCAGCCCAATACTAGCGGGGGGGCCACCTGAGCAGTTCTTC. It specifies CASSPILAGGPPEQFF.

This clonotype was picked up many times. This chain uses TRBV7-9 with TRBJ2-1; maybe TRBD2 (6 bases). Deletions cut 3 bases from V and 10 bases from J, with 10 bases between. The germline V gene has CDR1 SEHNR and CDR2 FQNEAQ (reference sequence). This CDR3 comprises 12 residues. The CDR3 is CASSFWAGEQFF. The DNA for the CDR3 is TGTGCCAGCAGCTTTTGGGCGGGGGAGCAGTTCTTC.

The chain couples TRBV2 to TRBJ2-7, with 9 bases fitting TRBD1. The CDR3 totals 13 residues. The V gene's germline CDR1 is SNHLY and CDR2 FYNNEI. The trim removed 5 bases at V and 2 bases at J, leaving 1 base unmatched. The CDR3, as DNA: TGTGCCAGCAGTCGGACAGGGGCCTACGAGCAGTACGTC. Translated, it gives CASSRTGAYEQYV.

This clonotype occurred a few times. The CDR3, as DNA: TGTGCCAGCAGGGGTAGCGGGGGGGCGGACACCGGGGAGCTGTTTTTT. Encoded protein: CASRGSGGADTGELFF. The chain is built from TRBV12-3 or TRBV12-4 and TRBJ2-2, with TRBD2 matching 11 bases. V was pared by 6 bases and J by 3 bases, with 6 bases of the junction left unmatched. The CDR3 spans 16 residues.

Ten or more counts support this clonotype. The V gene is TRBV20-1, the J gene TRBJ2-4; D gene ambiguous. The length of the CDR3 is 13 residues. Germline CDR1 and CDR2: DFQATT and SNEGSKA (reference sequence). The V end lost 6 bases, the J end lost 7 bases, and 16 bases lay between the germline ends. This CDR3 is CSANEATKNIQYF. The DNA for the CDR3 is TGCAGTGCCAACGAAGCTACTAAGAACATTCAGTACTTC.

This clonotype was seen at least ten times. The chain couples TRBV20-1 to TRBJ1-6; 8 positions agree with TRBD1. Germline CDR1 is DFQATT and CDR2 is SNEGSKA (reference sequence). This CDR3 spans 15 amino acids. V trimming: 2 bases; J trimming: 4 bases; junction bases outside the gene matches: 4. The CDR3 coding sequence is TGCAGTGCTAGACGGGACAGGACATATAATTCACCCCTCCACTTT. This codes for CSARRDRTYNSPLHF.

On this clonotype: Germline and junction disagree at one end, which may indicate a read error. The CDR3 is CTSSVGEYQETQYF. In nucleotides, the CDR3 is TGTACCAGCAGCGTAGGCGAGTACCAAGAGACCCAGTACTTC. The rearrangement links TRBV9 to TRBJ2-5, with unresolved D. This CDR3 is 14 amino acids long. Germline V gene sequence: CDR1 SGDLS, CDR2 YYNGEE.

This clonotype occurred a few times. The chain is built from TRBV24-1 and TRBJ2-2; D perhaps matches TRBD1 (6 bases). The CDR3 sequence is 14 residues long. CDR1 and CDR2 (germline): KGHDR, SFDVKD. Trimming shortened V by 4 bases and J by 7 bases, and 12 bases separated the two germline ends. Written as DNA, the CDR3 is TGTGCCACCAGTGAGCTTGGGGGCCTCGGGGAGCTGTTTTTT. Protein: CATSELGGLGELFF.

The chain uses TRBV11-1 and TRBJ2-5; TRBD2 might be the D (5 bases). Germline V CDR1 and CDR2: SGHAT, FQDESV (reference sequence). Trimming shortened V by 5 bases and J by 1 base, and 14 bases separated the two germline ends. The CDR3 extends over 15 amino acids. CDR3 protein: CASSPLPSGQETQYF. CDR3 nucleotides: TGTGCCAGCAGCCCCCTTCCAAGCGGCCAAGAGACCCAGTACTTC.

J is TRBJ1-2 and V is TRBV27; TRBD1 might be the D (6 bases). In germline, CDR1 is MNHEY, CDR2 SMNVEV (reference sequence). V was trimmed by 2 bases and J by 9 bases, leaving 16 bases between them. This CDR3 is 14 amino acids long. CDR3 loop: CASSLNSRGGRYTF. The CDR3 bases are TGTGCCAGCAGTTTAAATTCCAGGGGAGGTCGCTACACCTTC.